The T cell receptor beta chain described here comes from a study of OX40 agonist ivuxolimab in advanced cancers. Overall study: A diagnosis of hepatocellular carcinoma, melanoma, renal cell or head and neck cancer was present in dose-escalation patients. Three patients, one with hepatocellular carcinoma and two with cutaneous melanoma, achieved partial responses.

This clone was detected a few times. As yet, its antigen is unknown. TCRdb keeps only in-frame clones here, not all; method: immunoSEQ multiplex PCR. The table shows 90,000 to 120,000 clones, with roughly 90% occurring only once. Study-level results: At 0.1 to 3.0 mg/kg, CD4+ and CD8+ blood T cells expanded clonally by week 6. In CD8+ T cells, expanded clones were on average more numerous than in CD4+.

Germline CDR1 reads MDHEN; CDR2 reads SYDVKM. Deletions cut 4 bases from V and 4 bases from J, with 7 bases between. CDR3 length: 13 residues. The TCR comes from an adult with an advanced solid tumor such as melanoma, head and neck, liver or kidney cancer. V is TRBV28 and J is TRBJ1-4; D uncertain. This specimen was CD4+ or CD8+ T cells sorted from blood, taken in a trial of the OX40 agonist ivuxolimab. The CDR3, as DNA: TGTGCCAGCAGTTACACGAATAATGAAAAACTGTTTTTT. This sequence encodes CASSYTNNEKLFF.